Sequencing of this TCR beta chain was carried out in a study of blood T cell repertoires in COVID-19. Cohort assignment relied on participant-reported clinical history. Two negative PCRs, clearance, or symptom resolution were required of recovered Cohort 3 donors. The method was immunoSEQ multiplex PCR; TCRdb's version includes in-frame clones alone and lacks a portion of them. The data show a few hundred thousand clones, 88% seen once. Source material: PBMCs or T cells enriched from blood (not recorded which). The clonotype was recovered from a woman between 35 and 50 years old who had recovered from COVID-19.

CDR3 residues: CASSFMLPGTEAFF. CDR3 coding DNA: TGTGCCAGCAGTTTCATGCTTCCAGGGACTGAAGCTTTCTTT. This rearrangement joins TRBV6-5 to TRBJ1-1; a possible D gene is TRBD1 (5 bases). This CDR3 has 14 amino acids. V shed 4 bases and J shed 5 bases, with 14 bases lying between them. Germline CDR1 is MNHEY and CDR2 is SVGAGI.